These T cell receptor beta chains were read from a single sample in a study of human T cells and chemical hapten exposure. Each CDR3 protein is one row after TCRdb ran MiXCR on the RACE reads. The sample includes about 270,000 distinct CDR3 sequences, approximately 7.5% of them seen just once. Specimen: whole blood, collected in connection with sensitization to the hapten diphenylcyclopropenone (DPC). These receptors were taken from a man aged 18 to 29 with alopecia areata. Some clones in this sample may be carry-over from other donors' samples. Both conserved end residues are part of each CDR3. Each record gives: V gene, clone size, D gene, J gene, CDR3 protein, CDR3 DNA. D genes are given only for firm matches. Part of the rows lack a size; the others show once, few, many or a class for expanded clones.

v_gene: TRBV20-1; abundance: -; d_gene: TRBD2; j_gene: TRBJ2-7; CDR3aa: CSARDSGTSGPYEQYF; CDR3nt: TGCAGTGCTAGAGATTCCGGGACTAGCGGGCCCTACGAGCAGTACTTC
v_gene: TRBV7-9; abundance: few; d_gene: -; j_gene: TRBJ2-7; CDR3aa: CASSVRASPYEQYF; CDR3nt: TGTGCCAGCAGCGTCCGGGCCAGTCCCTACGAGCAGTACTTC
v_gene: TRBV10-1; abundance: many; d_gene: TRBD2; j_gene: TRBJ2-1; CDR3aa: CASSDASGVAYNEQFF; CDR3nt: TGCGCCAGCAGTGACGCGAGCGGGGTTGCCTACAATGAGCAGTTCTTC
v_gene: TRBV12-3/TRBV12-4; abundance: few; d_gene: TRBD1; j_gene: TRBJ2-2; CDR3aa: CASSPTGGRDTGELFF; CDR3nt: TGTGCCAGCAGCCCCACAGGGGGTCGAGACACCGGGGAGCTGTTTTTT
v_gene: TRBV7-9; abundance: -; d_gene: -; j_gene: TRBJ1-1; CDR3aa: CASSPVRRQATEAFF; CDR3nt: TGTGCCAGCAGCCCCGTCAGACGGCAAGCCACTGAAGCTTTCTTT
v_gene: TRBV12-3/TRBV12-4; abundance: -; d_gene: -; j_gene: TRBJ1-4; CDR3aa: CASSWSNEKLFF; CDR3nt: TGTGCCAGCAGTTGGTCTAATGAAAAACTGTTTTTT
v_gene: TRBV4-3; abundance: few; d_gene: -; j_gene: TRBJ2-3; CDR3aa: CASSQDRGAYTDTQYF; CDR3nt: TGCGCCAGCAGCCAAGACCGGGGAGCCTACACAGATACGCAGTATTTT
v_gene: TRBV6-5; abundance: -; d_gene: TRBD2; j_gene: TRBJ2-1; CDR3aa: CASKPGRGGNEQFF; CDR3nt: TGTGCCAGCAAACCCGGACGGGGGGGAAATGAGCAGTTCTTC
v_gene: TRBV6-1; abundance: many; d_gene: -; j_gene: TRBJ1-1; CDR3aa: CASPEGTGNTEAFF; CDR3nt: TGTGCCAGCCCCGAGGGGACGGGGAACACTGAAGCTTTCTTT
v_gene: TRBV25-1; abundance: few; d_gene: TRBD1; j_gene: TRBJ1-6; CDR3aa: CASSSDRAPNYNSPLHF; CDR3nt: TGTGCCAGCAGTAGTGACAGGGCGCCGAACTATAATTCACCCCTCCACTTT
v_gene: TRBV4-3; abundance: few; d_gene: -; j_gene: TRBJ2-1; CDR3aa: CASSQVLVYNEQFF; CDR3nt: TGCGCCAGCAGCCAAGTCCTAGTCTACAATGAGCAGTTCTTC
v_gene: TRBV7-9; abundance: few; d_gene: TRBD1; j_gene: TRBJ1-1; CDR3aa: CASSNNRGRLFMNTEAFF; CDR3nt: TGTGCCAGCAGCAACAACAGGGGGCGACTATTCATGAACACTGAAGCTTTCTTT
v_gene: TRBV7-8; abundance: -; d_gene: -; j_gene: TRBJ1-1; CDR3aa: CASSPRQPMNTEAFF; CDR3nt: TGTGCCAGCAGCCCCAGACAGCCCATGAACACTGAAGCTTTCTTT
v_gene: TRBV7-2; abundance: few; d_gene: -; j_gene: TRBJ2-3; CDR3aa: CASSLNKQGPNTQYF; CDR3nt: TGTGCCAGCAGCTTAAATAAACAGGGCCCAAATACGCAGTATTTT
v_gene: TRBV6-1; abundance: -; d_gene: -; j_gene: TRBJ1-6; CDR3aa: CASSRLAGIYNSPLHF; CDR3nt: TGTGCCAGCAGCCGACTGGCAGGGATTTATAATTCACCCCTCCACTTT
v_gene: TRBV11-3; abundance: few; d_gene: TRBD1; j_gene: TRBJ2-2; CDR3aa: CASSTGTGGLGGELFF; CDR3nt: TGTGCCAGCAGCACCGGGACAGGGGGGTTAGGCGGGGAGCTGTTTTTT
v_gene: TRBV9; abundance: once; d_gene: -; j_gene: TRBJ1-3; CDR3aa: CASSNRRGNTIYF; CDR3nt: TGTGCCAGCAGCAATAGACGGGGAAACACCATATATTTT
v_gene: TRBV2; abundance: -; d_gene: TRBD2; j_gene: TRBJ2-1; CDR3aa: CASSPDSGGHNEQFF; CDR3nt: TGTGCCAGCAGCCCGGATAGCGGGGGTCACAATGAGCAGTTCTTC
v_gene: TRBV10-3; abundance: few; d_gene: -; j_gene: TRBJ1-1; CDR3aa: CAISYTGRNEAFF; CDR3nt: TGTGCCATCAGCTACACGGGGCGGAATGAAGCTTTCTTT
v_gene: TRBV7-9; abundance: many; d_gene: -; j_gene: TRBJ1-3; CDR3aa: CASRPKTRLGDTIYF; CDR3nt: TGTGCCAGCAGACCGAAGACCCGGCTGGGAGACACCATATATTTT
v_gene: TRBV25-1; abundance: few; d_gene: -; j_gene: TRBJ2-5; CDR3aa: CASSDYLQATQYF; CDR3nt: TGTGCCAGCAGTGACTACCTTCAGGCGACCCAGTACTTC
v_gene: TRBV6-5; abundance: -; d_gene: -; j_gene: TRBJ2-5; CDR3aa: CAGGQETQYF; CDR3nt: TGTGCCGGGGGTCAAGAGACCCAGTACTTC
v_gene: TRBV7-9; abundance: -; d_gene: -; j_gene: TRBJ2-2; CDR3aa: CASSLALGNTGELFF; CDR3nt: TGTGCCAGCAGCTTAGCGCTGGGAAATACCGGGGAGCTGTTTTTT
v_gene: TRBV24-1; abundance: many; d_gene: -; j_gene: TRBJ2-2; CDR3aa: CATSDPRAGNTGELFF; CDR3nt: TGTGCCACCAGTGATCCACGTGCAGGGAACACCGGGGAGCTGTTTTTT
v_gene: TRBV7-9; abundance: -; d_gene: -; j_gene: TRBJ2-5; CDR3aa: CASSLGMQGIQETQYF; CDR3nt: TGTGCCAGCAGCTTAGGAATGCAGGGGATCCAAGAGACCCAGTACTTC
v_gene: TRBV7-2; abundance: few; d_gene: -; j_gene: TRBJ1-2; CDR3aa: CASSSQRGRAGYTF; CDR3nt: TGTGCCAGCAGCTCCCAACGGGGAAGAGCTGGCTACACCTTC
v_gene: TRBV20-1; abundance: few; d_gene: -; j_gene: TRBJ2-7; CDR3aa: CSANRNFYEQYF; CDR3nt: TGCAGTGCGAATAGAAATTTCTACGAGCAGTACTTC
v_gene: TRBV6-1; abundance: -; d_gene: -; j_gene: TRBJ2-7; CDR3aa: CASSEPRDGEQYF; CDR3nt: TGTGCCAGCAGTGAACCACGCGATGGCGAGCAGTACTTC
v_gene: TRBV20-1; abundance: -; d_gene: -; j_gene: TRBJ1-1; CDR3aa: CSAKAIEAFF; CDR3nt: TGCAGTGCAAAAGCCATTGAAGCTTTCTTT
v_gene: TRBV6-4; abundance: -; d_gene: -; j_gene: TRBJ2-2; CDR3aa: CASSPGVDTGELFF; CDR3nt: TGTGCCAGCAGTCCCGGGGTTGACACCGGGGAGCTGTTTTTT
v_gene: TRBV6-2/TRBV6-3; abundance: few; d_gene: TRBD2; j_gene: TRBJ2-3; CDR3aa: CASSDGTSGGVLFTDTQYF; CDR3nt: TGTGCCAGCAGTGACGGGACTAGCGGGGGGGTTCTCTTTACAGATACGCAGTATTTT
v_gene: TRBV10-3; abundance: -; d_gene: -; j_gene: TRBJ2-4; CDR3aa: CAISESERRLAKNIQYF; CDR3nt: TGTGCCATCAGTGAGTCGGAGAGAAGGCTAGCCAAAAACATTCAGTACTTC
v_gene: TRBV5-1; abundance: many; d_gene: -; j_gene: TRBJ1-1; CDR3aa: CASSLEVMNTEAFF; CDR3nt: TGCGCCAGCAGCTTGGAAGTAATGAACACTGAAGCTTTCTTT
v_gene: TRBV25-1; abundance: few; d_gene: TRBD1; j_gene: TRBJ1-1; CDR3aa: CASSAGQANTEAFF; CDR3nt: TGTGCCAGCAGTGCGGGACAGGCCAACACTGAAGCTTTCTTT
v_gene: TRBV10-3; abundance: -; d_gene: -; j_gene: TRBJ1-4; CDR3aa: CAISESKSRLAGEKLFF; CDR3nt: TGTGCCATCAGTGAGTCGAAGTCGCGTTTGGCCGGCGAAAAACTGTTTTTT
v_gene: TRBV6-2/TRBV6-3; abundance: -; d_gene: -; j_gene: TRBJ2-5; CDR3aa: CASSWDWETQYF; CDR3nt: TGTGCCAGCAGCTGGGACTGGGAGACCCAGTACTTC
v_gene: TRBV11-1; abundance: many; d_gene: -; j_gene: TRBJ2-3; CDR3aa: CASSSDIDTQYF; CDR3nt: TGTGCCAGCAGCTCCGACATAGATACGCAGTATTTT
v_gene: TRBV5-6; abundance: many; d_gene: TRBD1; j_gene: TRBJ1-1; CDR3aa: CASSMLGGPMNTEAFF; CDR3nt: TGTGCCAGCAGCATGTTAGGGGGCCCCATGAACACTGAAGCTTTCTTT
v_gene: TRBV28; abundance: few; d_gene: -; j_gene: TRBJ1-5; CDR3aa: CASSLLQNGNQPQHF; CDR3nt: TGTGCCAGCAGTTTATTGCAAAACGGCAATCAGCCCCAGCATTTT
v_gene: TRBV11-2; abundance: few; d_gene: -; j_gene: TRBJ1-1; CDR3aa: CASSLVAWAFF; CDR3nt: TGTGCCAGCAGCTTAGTGGCGTGGGCTTTCTTT
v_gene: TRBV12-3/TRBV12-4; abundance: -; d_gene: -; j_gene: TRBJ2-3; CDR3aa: CASSLGSGTTLTLLDTQYF; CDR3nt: TGTGCCAGCAGTTTGGGAAGCGGAACCACTCTTACCTTACTAGATACGCAGTATTTT
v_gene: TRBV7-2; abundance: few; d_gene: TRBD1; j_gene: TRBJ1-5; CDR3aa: CASSRDREWAQHF; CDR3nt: TGTGCCAGCAGCCGGGACAGGGAATGGGCCCAGCATTTT
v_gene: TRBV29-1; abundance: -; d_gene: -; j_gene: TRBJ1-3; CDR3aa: CSATSRGISGNTIYF; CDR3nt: TGCAGCGCGACGAGTCGGGGGATCTCTGGAAACACCATATATTTT
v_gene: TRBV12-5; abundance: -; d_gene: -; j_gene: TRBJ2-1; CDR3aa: CASGWTSGEQFF; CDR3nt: TGTGCTAGTGGTTGGACTTCGGGGGAGCAGTTCTTC
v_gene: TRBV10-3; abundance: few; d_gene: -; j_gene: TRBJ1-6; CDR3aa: CAISEEGTPLHF; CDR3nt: TGTGCCATCAGTGAAGAGGGGACACCCCTCCACTTT
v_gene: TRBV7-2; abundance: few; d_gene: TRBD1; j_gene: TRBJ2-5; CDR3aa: CASNSRTGDQETQYF; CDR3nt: TGTGCCAGCAACTCACGGACAGGGGATCAAGAGACCCAGTACTTC
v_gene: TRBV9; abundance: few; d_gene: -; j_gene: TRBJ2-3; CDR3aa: CASSPRGGGEDTQYF; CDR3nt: TGTGCCAGCAGCCCCCGGGGAGGGGGCGAAGATACGCAGTATTTT
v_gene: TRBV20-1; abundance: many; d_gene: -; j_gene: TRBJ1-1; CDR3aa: CSAISPMGDTEAFF; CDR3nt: TGCAGTGCTATCTCCCCCATGGGGGACACTGAAGCTTTCTTT
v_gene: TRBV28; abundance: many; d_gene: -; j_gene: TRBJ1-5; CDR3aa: CASSFPAKWGNQPQHF; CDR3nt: TGTGCCAGCAGTTTTCCCGCAAAGTGGGGCAATCAGCCCCAGCATTTT
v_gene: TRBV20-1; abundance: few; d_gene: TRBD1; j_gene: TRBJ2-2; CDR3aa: CSARPRQGKYTGELFF; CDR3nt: TGCAGTGCTAGACCAAGACAGGGGAAGTACACCGGGGAGCTGTTTTTT
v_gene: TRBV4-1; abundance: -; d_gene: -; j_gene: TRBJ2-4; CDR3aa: CASSQGPLAKNIQYF; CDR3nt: TGCGCCAGCAGCCAGGGGCCGCTAGCCAAAAACATTCAGTACTTC
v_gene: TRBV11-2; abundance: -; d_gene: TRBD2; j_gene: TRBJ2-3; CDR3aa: CASSRAGLADLTDTQYF; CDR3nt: TGTGCCAGCAGCCGGGCGGGACTAGCGGACCTCACAGATACGCAGTATTTT
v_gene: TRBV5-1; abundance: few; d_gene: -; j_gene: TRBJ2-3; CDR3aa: CASSRGHTSTDTQYF; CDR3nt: TGCGCCAGCAGTCGCGGACACACTAGCACAGATACGCAGTATTTT
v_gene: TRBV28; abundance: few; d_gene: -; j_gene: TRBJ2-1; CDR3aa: CASSSIRQESYNEQFF; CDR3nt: TGTGCCAGCAGTTCCATAAGACAGGAGTCCTACAATGAGCAGTTCTTC
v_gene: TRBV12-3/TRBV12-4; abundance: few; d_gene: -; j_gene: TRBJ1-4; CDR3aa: CASSYVGRDGKLFF; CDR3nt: TGTGCCAGCAGTTACGTCGGCAGGGATGGAAAACTGTTTTTT